This T cell receptor (beta chain) was sequenced for a study of OX40 agonist ivuxolimab in advanced cancers. A note on the overall study: The costimulatory receptor OX40 (CD134) was targeted by ivuxolimab, a fully human IgG2 agonistic monoclonal antibody. Intravenous ivuxolimab was administered to patients every 2 weeks at six dose levels: 0.01, 0.1, 0.3, 1.5, 3 and 10 mg/kg. Of the roughly 50 dose-escalation patients, hepatocellular carcinoma was present in about 20, melanoma in approximately 15, renal cell carcinoma in 9 and head and neck cancer in 9. A male proportion of 82.7% and a mean age of approximately 60 years, ranging from about 20 to 80, were recorded for the dose-escalation cohort. Patients were allowed to have had prior anti-PD-1, anti-PD-L1 or anti-CTLA-4 therapy, and approximately 40% of the dose-escalation patients had been treated with checkpoint inhibitors. Partial responses occurred in three dose-escalation patients, of whom one had hepatocellular carcinoma and two had cutaneous melanoma. Peripheral TCRbeta sequencing aimed to test whether ivuxolimab altered TCR sequence diversity and caused clonal T-cell expansion. The monotherapy dose-escalation portion (N of about 57 patients) of the phase I ivuxolimab trial is reported in the paper. Points the paper makes about the study in general: After ivuxolimab, CD8+ T cells had more expanded clones than CD4+ T cells on average. At doses of 0.1 to 3.0 mg/kg, clonal expansion of both CD4+ and CD8+ blood T cells was observed from baseline to week 6. In the 0.1-3.0 mg/kg groups, partial responders were among the patients with the lowest normalized peripheral clonal expansion, particularly in CD8+ T cells. Low levels of normalized T-cell clonal expansion were also seen in some nonresponding patients. The antigen specificity of the clonally expanded peripheral T cells was not determined.

Genomic DNA was isolated from the sorted cells so that the TCRbeta CDR3 region could be sequenced. The immunoSEQ Assay was used to sequence the TCRbeta CDR3 regions. As stored in TCRdb, this immuneACCESS dataset retains in-frame rearrangements with V and J assigned. A fraction of the clones does not appear; measured against another copy, unresolved V genes explain less than half of the discrepancy, and the remainder lacks a known reason. The table for this sample lists approximately 38,000 clones; approximately 83% of them were counted only once. More than 20% of the sample belongs to the ten largest clones. Looking up the germline V gene (reference sequence) yields CDR1 LNHNV and CDR2 YYDKDF. V is cut by 0 bases and J by 4 bases, and the space between the germline ends is 12 bases. Its CDR3 holds 15 amino acids, cysteine through phenylalanine. CDR3 DNA only is kept here, 45 bases in frame from base 1.

This clone is medium-sized (0.01 to 0.1%) in terms of sample share. No cognate antigen has been identified for it. Per-base quality was not reported, and no clone a single base away is much larger than it. Patients with autoimmune disease history or receiving systemic immunosuppression were excluded from the trial. Peripheral blood for TCR sequencing was collected from all dose cohorts at baseline, on cycle 4 day 1, and on cycle 7 day 1. The samples were drawn from a first-in-human, open-label, multicenter phase I dose-escalation trial of ivuxolimab. Adults with locally advanced or metastatic head and neck squamous cell, hepatocellular, melanoma or renal cell carcinoma were enrolled in the trial. Before TCR sequencing, CD4+ and CD8+ T cells were separately sorted from peripheral blood.

The TCR was taken from an adult with an advanced solid tumor such as melanoma, head and neck, liver or kidney cancer. The rearranged segments are TRBV15 and TRBJ2-5; TRBD1 is perhaps the D gene, given 5 matching bases. This specimen was CD4+ or CD8+ T cells sorted from blood, taken in a trial of the OX40 agonist ivuxolimab. The sequence in DNA is TGTGCCACCAGCAGAGATGGGCAGGGTGGAGAGACCCAGTACTTC. Protein translation: CATSRDGQGGETQYF.